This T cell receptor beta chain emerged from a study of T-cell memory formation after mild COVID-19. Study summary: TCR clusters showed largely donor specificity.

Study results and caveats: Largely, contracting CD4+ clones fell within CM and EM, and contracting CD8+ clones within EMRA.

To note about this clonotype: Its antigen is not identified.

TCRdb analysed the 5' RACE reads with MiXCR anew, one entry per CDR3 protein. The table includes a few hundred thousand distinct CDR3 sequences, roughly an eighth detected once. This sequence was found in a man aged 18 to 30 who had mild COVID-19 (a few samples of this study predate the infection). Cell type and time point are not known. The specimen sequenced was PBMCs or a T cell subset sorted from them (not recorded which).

CDR3 coding DNA: TGTGCCAGCAGCTTTCCGACAGGGGGCTTCGTCTATGGCTACACCTTC. It yields the protein CASSFPTGGFVYGYTF. The rearrangement uses TRBV7-9 and TRBJ1-2, with TRBD1 identical over 10 bases. J was trimmed by 4 bases and V by 3 bases; bases with no gene match: 8. Germline assignment: CDR1 SEHNR and CDR2 FQNEAQ (reference sequence). The CDR3 runs to 16 residues.